Below are 8 T cell receptor beta chains sequenced from a single sample in a study of blood T cells in healthy people across ages. Through a sample-barcoded 5' primer and a J-beta primer mix, a second PCR was run for roughly 7 to 12 cycles. TCRdb ran MiXCR on the 5' RACE reads and lists one entry per CDR3 protein. This table holds over 700,000 distinct CDR3 sequences, roughly 53% found once. Sequenced input: blood. The receptors originated from an elderly man in good health.

The chain links TRBV20-1 to TRBJ2-2; 10 bases map to TRBD2. V was pared by 0 bases and J by 6 bases, with 10 bases of the junction left unmatched. The CDR3 sequence is 17 residues long. In germline, CDR1 is DFQATT, CDR2 SNEGSKA (reference sequence). The CDR3: CSARDPSGSKKAGELFF. CDR3 nucleotides: TGCAGTGCTAGAGACCCTAGCGGGAGTAAGAAGGCCGGGGAGCTGTTTTTT.

The chain uses TRBV13 and TRBJ1-2; 8 nucleotides match TRBD1. The CDR3 loop spans 13 amino acids. Germline V gene lookup returns CDR1 PRHDT and CDR2 FYEKMQ (reference sequence). Losses at the gene ends were 6 bases for V and 4 bases for J; bases not matched to a gene: 4. The CDR3 coding sequence is TGTGCCAGCAGTTCGGACAGGGTCTATGGCTACACCTTC. It codes for CASSSDRVYGYTF. The complete variable domain, with remaining parts taken from reference TRBV13 and TRBJ1-2, reads AAGVIQSPRHLIKEKRETATLKCYPIPRHDTVYWYQQGPGQDPQFLISFYEKMQSDKGSIPDRFSAQQFSDYHSELNMSSLELGDSALYFCASSSDRVYGYTFGSGTRLTVV.

The V and J genes are TRBV29-1 and TRBJ2-7; 16 bases are shared with TRBD2. The CDR3 extends over 18 amino acids. Trimming removed 5 bases from V and 2 bases from J; junction bases left unmatched: 12. Germline CDR1 reads SQVTM; CDR2 reads ANQGSEA. The CDR3 region is CSVRPGLAGGHRTYEQYF. The CDR3 DNA sequence: TGCAGCGTTCGACCGGGACTAGCGGGGGGGCACAGGACCTACGAGCAGTACTTC.

This clonotype was counted between two and nine times. V and J are TRBV9 and TRBJ2-1; 9 bases are shared with TRBD1. Germline V gene data show CDR1 as SGDLS and CDR2 as YYNGEE. V trimming: 4 bases; J trimming: 10 bases; junction bases outside the gene matches: 9. The CDR3 is 14 residues long. CDR3 nucleotides: TGTGCCAGCAGCCCGGGGACAGGGCGGGACGAGCAGTTCTTC. Amino acid sequence: CASSPGTGRDEQFF.

The chain employs TRBV20-1 and TRBJ2-5; 7 positions match TRBD2. The J call may be faulty, since TRBJ2-7 better matches the DNA end. The CDR3 consists of 15 residues. Germline V gene lookup returns CDR1 DFQATT and CDR2 SNEGSKA (reference sequence). CDR3 in DNA: TGCAGTGCTAGAGTACCTGGCGGGAGTTTGTACGAGCAGTACTTC. Translation gives CSARVPGGSLYEQYF.

The genes are TRBV19 and TRBJ2-1; TRBD2 agrees at 15 bases. The CDR3 has 16 amino acids. With V trimmed by 3 bases and J by 9 bases, 6 bases remained unmatched. CDR1 and CDR2 from the germline V gene are LNHDA and SQIVND (reference sequence). CDR3 in amino acids: CASSIRGLAGGSEQFF. The CDR3 DNA sequence: TGTGCCAGTAGTATCCGCGGACTAGCGGGAGGGAGTGAGCAGTTCTTC.

In regard to this clonotype: The junction and the germline gene differ at one end; a read error may be behind it. The V and J genes are TRBV15 and TRBJ2-3; D is perhaps TRBD2 (6 bases). The CDR3 length is 18 residues. Germline CDR1 and CDR2: LNHNV and YYDKDF (reference sequence). The CDR3 reads CGTSSTGTHPESTDTQYF. Written as DNA, the CDR3 is TGTGGCACCAGCAGTACCGGGACTCACCCCGAGAGCACAGATACGCAGTATTTT.

The rearrangement uses TRBV5-1 and TRBJ2-1; D might be TRBD1 (5 bases). The CDR3 covers 17 residues. V lost 0 bases, J lost 0 bases, and 13 bases lay in between. CDR1 is SGHRS and CDR2 is YFSETQ in the germline V gene. The CDR3 coding sequence is TGCGCCAGCAGCTTGGCCGACAGAACCAACTCCTACAATGAGCAGTTCTTC. It translates to CASSLADRTNSYNEQFF.